The 19 T cell receptor beta chains reported below all come from one sample, sequenced in a study of blood T cell repertoires in COVID-19. The method was immunoSEQ multiplex PCR; TCRdb's version includes in-frame clones alone and lacks a portion of them. The table records fewer than 200,000 clones, under 80% of them present only once. The sample was peripheral blood. These receptors all come from a woman of 80 years or more with acute or convalescent COVID-19.

This clone appeared a few times. The gene calls are TRBV18 and TRBJ2-7, with 7 positions matching TRBD1. The V and J ends lost 3 bases and 2 bases, in that order; junction bases with no gene match: 7. The CDR3 has 15 amino acids. Germline lookup yields CDR1 KGHSH and CDR2 LQKENI. The CDR3 loop reads CASSPYRGLAYEQYF. The CDR3 DNA is TGTGCCAGCTCACCTTACAGGGGCCTTGCCTACGAGCAGTACTTC.

The genes are TRBV5-1 and TRBJ1-1; 7 positions match TRBD1. The CDR3 is 15 residues long. Germline CDR1 is SGHRS and CDR2 is YFSETQ. Germline trimming cut 0 bases from V and 4 bases from J; bases unmatched to any gene: 6. The CDR3 loop reads CASSLGQGVATEAFF. The CDR3 DNA reads TGCGCCAGCAGCTTGGGACAGGGAGTCGCCACTGAAGCTTTCTTT.

This sequence joins TRBV10-3 and TRBJ2-3; D might be TRBD1 (6 bases). V was pared by 6 bases and J by 2 bases, with 12 bases between. The germline gives CDR1 ENHRY, CDR2 SYGVKD. The CDR3 is 14 amino acids. This CDR3 is CAIRPGADTDTQYF. In DNA form, the CDR3 reads TGTGCCATCAGACCAGGGGCGGACACAGATACGCAGTATTTT.

V usage is TRBV19 and J usage is TRBJ1-2, with D unclear. This CDR3 spans 15 amino acids. Germline lookup yields CDR1 LNHDA and CDR2 SQIVND (reference sequence). Between the trimmed V and J ends, which lost 7 bases and 2 bases, there was a span of 17 bases. The CDR3 DNA reads as TGTGCCAGTACCAAAATAAGTGCGGTAAACTATGGCTACACCTTC. The encoded protein is CASTKISAVNYGYTF. Based on the CDR3 plus reference TRBV19 and TRBJ1-2, the full variable domain is DGGITQSPKYLFRKEGQNVTLSCEQNLNHDAMYWYRQDPGQGLRLIYYSQIVNDFQKGDIAEGYSVSREKKESFPLTVTSAQKNPTAFYLCASTKISAVNYGYTFGSGTRLTVV.

The chain has TRBV4-2 and TRBJ2-7, with 7 bases fitting TRBD2. Germline V CDR1 and CDR2: LGHNA, YNFKEQ. This CDR3 has 18 amino acids. The J segment lost 5 bases and the V segment lost 0 bases, leaving 16 bases of the junction unmatched. Written as DNA, the CDR3 is TGTGCCAGCAGCCAAGATTTCAGGACTAGGGGTACAGTGAACGAGCAGTACTTC. Protein: CASSQDFRTRGTVNEQYF.

The rearrangement joins TRBV19 to TRBJ2-3; TRBD2 agrees at 11 bases. CDR3 size: 16 residues. After removal of 5 bases from V and 0 bases from J, the junction contained 4 bases not matched to a gene. CDR1 LNHDA and CDR2 SQIVND come from the germline V gene (reference sequence). CDR3 protein: CASSPRTSGSTDTQYF. As DNA, the CDR3 is TGTGCCAGTAGTCCCCGGACTAGCGGGAGCACAGATACGCAGTATTTT. Supplemented by reference TRBV19 and TRBJ2-3, the full variable domain reads DGGITQSPKYLFRKEGQNVTLSCEQNLNHDAMYWYRQDPGQGLRLIYYSQIVNDFQKGDIAEGYSVSREKKESFPLTVTSAQKNPTAFYLCASSPRTSGSTDTQYFGPGTRLTVL.

The rearrangement uses TRBV10-3 and TRBJ2-7, with TRBD2 as a possible D gene (6 bases). The CDR3 spans 14 residues. CDR1 and CDR2 (germline): ENHRY, SYGVKD. V was clipped by 2 bases and J by 1 base, with 9 bases between them. The CDR3 DNA is TGTGCCATCAGTGAGGGGAGGAGTTCCTACGAGCAGTACTTC. Protein product: CAISEGRSSYEQYF.

The gene calls are TRBV6-5 and TRBJ1-1; D is unclear. The CDR3 sequence is 13 residues long. V lost 2 bases and J 0 bases, leaving 4 bases between the germline ends. Germline values: CDR1 MNHEY, CDR2 SVGAGI. DNA for the CDR3: TGTGCCAGCAGTTACACGGTGAACACTGAAGCTTTCTTT. Its protein is CASSYTVNTEAFF.

The chain joins TRBV27 to TRBJ2-2, with D possibly being TRBD1 (6 bases). There are 17 residues in the CDR3. Germline lookup yields CDR1 MNHEY and CDR2 SMNVEV (reference sequence). The V end lost 5 bases, the J end lost 4 bases, and 20 bases lay between the germline ends. CDR3 bases: TGTGCCAGCAGTCGTACCGGGACAACGTCTTTCACCGGGGAGCTGTTTTTT. Amino acid sequence: CASSRTGTTSFTGELFF.

The chain combines TRBV6-4 with TRBJ2-3; 9 bases map to TRBD2. Germline CDR1 MRHNA, CDR2 SNTAGT. The CDR3 spans 18 residues. J gave up 1 base and V 1 base, and 9 bases lay outside the gene matches. The CDR3 DNA reads as TGTGCCAGCAGTGACTATCTAGCGGGGAGGCGGGGCACAGATACGCAGTATTTT. Translating gives CASSDYLAGRRGTDTQYF.

The rearrangement uses TRBV6-2 or TRBV6-3 and TRBJ2-7, with 8 bases that match TRBD1. Per the germline V gene, CDR1 is MNHEY and CDR2 is SVGEGT. V lost 0 bases to trimming and J lost 2 bases; unmatched junction nucleotides: 0. This CDR3 comprises 14 residues. DNA for the CDR3: TGTGCCAGCAGTTACTCGACAGGGGCCTACGAGCAGTACTTC. Its translation is CASSYSTGAYEQYF.

The rearrangement joins TRBV5-1 to TRBJ2-1; 13 bases agree with TRBD2. Trimming took 3 bases from V and 6 from J; bases not matched to a gene: 3. This CDR3 has 15 residues. Germline V lookup: CDR1 SGHRS, CDR2 YFSETQ. The CDR3 nucleotides are TGCGCCAGCAGCTGGGGACTAGCGGGGTCCAATGAGCAGTTCTTC. As protein: CASSWGLAGSNEQFF.

The CDR3 nucleotides read TGTGCCAGCACCCCTACTCAGGGGACCTCCTACAATGAGCAGTTCTTC. Its protein product is CASTPTQGTSYNEQFF. The chain joins TRBV9 to TRBJ2-1, with D possibly matching TRBD1 (6 bases). The CDR3 is 16 residues long. The germline CDR1 and CDR2 sequences are SGDLS and YYNGEE. V dropped 6 bases and J dropped 0 bases, with 16 bases sitting between them.

The chain carries TRBV3-1 (or the pseudogene TRBV3-2) and TRBJ2-7; TRBD2 matches at 8 bases. The V gene's germline CDR1 is LGHDT and CDR2 YNNKEL (reference sequence). Trimming cost V 8 bases and J 4 bases; bases outside gene matches: 7. This CDR3 is 13 amino acids long. The CDR3 reads CASRAGGGYEQYF. In nucleotides, the CDR3 is TGTGCCAGCCGGGCGGGAGGAGGGTACGAGCAGTACTTC.

The chain is built from TRBV28 and TRBJ1-1, with D perhaps matching TRBD1 (6 bases). Trimming left V 5 bases short and J 1 base short, with 17 bases between. CDR1 is MDHEN, CDR2 SYDVKM, per germline. The CDR3 has 16 residues. The CDR3 DNA reads TGTGCCAGCAGTACCTCCGGACAGTCGGCGAACACTGAAGCTTTCTTT. It encodes CASSTSGQSANTEAFF. Complete variable domain (other parts from reference TRBV28 and TRBJ1-1): DVKVTQSSRYLVKRTGEKVFLECVQDMDHENMFWYRQDPGLGLRLIYFSYDVKMKEKGDIPEGYSVSREKKERFSLILESASTNQTSMYLCASSTSGQSANTEAFFGQGTRLTVV.

This sequence joins TRBV19 and TRBJ2-7; 9 bases are a match to TRBD1. CDR1 is LNHDA and CDR2 is SQIVND in the germline V gene (reference sequence). Losses at the gene ends were 4 bases for V and 2 bases for J; bases not matched to a gene: 6. The CDR3 runs 15 residues. CDR3 sequence (DNA): TGTGCCAGTAGTACAGTGGGACAGGGAACCTACGAGCAGTACTTC. Amino acids: CASSTVGQGTYEQYF.

The chain joins TRBV7-9 to TRBJ2-3; D perhaps matches TRBD2 (5 bases). Germline V gene lookup returns CDR1 SEHNR and CDR2 FQNEAQ (reference sequence). With 5 bases removed from V and 0 bases from J, the gap between germline ends came to 12 bases. CDR3 length equals 15 residues. CDR3 nucleotides: TGTGCCAGCAGCGTAGGGAGTTCGAGCACAGATACGCAGTATTTT. It specifies CASSVGSSSTDTQYF.

V usage is TRBV7-9 and J usage is TRBJ1-5; no clear D. Germline CDR1 SEHNR, CDR2 FQNEAQ (reference sequence). This CDR3 contains 14 residues. V lost 3 bases, J lost 5 bases, and 11 bases lay in between. The CDR3 nucleotides read TGTGCCAGCAGCTTGATGACAACTGATCAGCCCCAGCATTTT. It specifies CASSLMTTDQPQHF.

This clone was counted only a few times. J is TRBJ1-6 and V is TRBV2; maybe TRBD1 (5 bases). Per germline, CDR1 SNHLY and CDR2 FYNNEI. V gave up 8 bases and J gave up 0 bases, with 17 bases separating them. The CDR3 contains 17 residues. The CDR3 region has the DNA TGTGCCAGCCAGGGCAGCATTACGAGCTCCTATAATTCACCCCTCCACTTT. Protein product: CASQGSITSSYNSPLHF.